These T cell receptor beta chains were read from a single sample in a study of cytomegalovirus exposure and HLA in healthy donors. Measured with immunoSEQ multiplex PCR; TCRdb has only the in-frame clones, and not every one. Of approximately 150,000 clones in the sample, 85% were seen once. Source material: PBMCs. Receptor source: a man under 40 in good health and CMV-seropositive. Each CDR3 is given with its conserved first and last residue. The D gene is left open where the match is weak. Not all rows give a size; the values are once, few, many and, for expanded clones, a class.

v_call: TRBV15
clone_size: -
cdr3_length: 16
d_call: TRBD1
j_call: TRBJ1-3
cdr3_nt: TGTGCCACCAGCAGAGACGGACGGGACAGTGGAAACACCATATATTTT
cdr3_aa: CATSRDGRDSGNTIYF

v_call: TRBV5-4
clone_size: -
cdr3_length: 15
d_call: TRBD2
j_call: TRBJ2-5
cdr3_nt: TGTGCCAGCAGCCCAGAGCGGGGGTCCCAAGAGACCCAGTACTTC
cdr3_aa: CASSPERGSQETQYF

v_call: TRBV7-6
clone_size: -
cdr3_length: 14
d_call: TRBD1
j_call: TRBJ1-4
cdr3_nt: TGTGCCAGCAGCTTAGAGCGGACAGGAGGAAAACTGTTTTTT
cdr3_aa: CASSLERTGGKLFF

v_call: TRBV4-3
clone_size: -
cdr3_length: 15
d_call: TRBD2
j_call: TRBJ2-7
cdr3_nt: TGCGCCAGCAGCCAAAAACCGGGACTAAATTACGAGCAGTACTTC
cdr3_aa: CASSQKPGLNYEQYF

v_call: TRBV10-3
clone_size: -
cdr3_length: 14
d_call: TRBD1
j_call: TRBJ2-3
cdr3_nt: TGTGCCATCAGGGCAGGGGGCGCATCAGATACGCAGTATTTT
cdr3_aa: CAIRAGGASDTQYF

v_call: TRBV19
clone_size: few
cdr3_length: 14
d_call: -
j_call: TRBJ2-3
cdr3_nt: TGTGCCAGTAGGGGGACATCTCTTGCAGATACGCAGTATTTT
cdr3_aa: CASRGTSLADTQYF

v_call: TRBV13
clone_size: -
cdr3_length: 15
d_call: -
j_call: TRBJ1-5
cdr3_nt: TGTGCCAGCAGCTTGGGGGGGGAATTCGACTCGCCCCAGCATTTT
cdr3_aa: CASSLGGEFDSPQHF

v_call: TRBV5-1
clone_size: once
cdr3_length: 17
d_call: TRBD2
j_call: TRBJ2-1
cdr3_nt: TGCGCCAGCAGGTCCCCCGTGGGAAGCGGGGGGGCGTATGAGCAGTTCTTC
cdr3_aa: CASRSPVGSGGAYEQFF

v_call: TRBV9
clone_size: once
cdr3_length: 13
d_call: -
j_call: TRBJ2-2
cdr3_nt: TGTGCCAGCGATGGGGGCGGAACCGGGGAGCTGTTTTTT
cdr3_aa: CASDGGGTGELFF

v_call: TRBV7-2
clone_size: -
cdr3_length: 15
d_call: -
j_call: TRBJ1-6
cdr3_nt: TGTGCCAGCAGCCCTTGGACAGCGTATAATTCACCCCTCCACTTT
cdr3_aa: CASSPWTAYNSPLHF

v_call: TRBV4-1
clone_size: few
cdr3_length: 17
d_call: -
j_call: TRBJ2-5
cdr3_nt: TGCGCCAGCAGCCCCTCGCCCGGAGGGGCGGGGCAAGAGACCCAGTACTTC
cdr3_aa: CASSPSPGGAGQETQYF

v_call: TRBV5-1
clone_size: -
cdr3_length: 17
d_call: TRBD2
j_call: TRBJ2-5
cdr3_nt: TGCGCCAGCAGCTGGACTAGCGGGGGGGCGGTTGGTGAGACCCAGTACTTC
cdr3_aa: CASSWTSGGAVGETQYF

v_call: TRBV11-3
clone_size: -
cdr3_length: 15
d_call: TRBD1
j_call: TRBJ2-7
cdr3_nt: TGTGCCAGCAGCTTAGGTGGGGACAGCTCCTACGAGCAGTACTTC
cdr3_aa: CASSLGGDSSYEQYF

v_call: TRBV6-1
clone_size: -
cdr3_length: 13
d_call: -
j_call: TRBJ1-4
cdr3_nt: TGTGCCAGCAGTGAAGCTCTGGGTGACAGACCATTTTTT
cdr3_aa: CASSEALGDRPFF

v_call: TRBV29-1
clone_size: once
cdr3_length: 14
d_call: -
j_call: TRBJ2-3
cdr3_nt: TGCAGCGTTGTCGCAGGGACTAGCACAGATACGCAGTATTTT
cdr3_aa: CSVVAGTSTDTQYF

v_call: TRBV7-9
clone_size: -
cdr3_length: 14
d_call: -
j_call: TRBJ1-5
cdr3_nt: TGTGCCAGCAGCCCCCCAGGCAGGGATCAGCCCCAGCATTTT
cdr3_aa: CASSPPGRDQPQHF

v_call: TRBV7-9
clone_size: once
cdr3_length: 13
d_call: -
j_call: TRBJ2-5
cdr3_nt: TGTGCCAGCAGCCTCAGCGCCCAAGAGACCCAGTACTTC
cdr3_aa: CASSLSAQETQYF

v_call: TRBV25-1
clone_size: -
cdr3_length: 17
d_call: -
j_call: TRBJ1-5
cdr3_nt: TGTGCCAGCAGTGAAATGGGTACTGACTATAGCAATCAGCCCCAGCATTTT
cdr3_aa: CASSEMGTDYSNQPQHF